The entry below gives a single TCR beta chain sequence along with its context. Patients in Seattle were enrolled during active infection, then followed longitudinally. Assay: immunoSEQ multiplex PCR; the TCRdb copy retains only in-frame clones and omits some. The repertoire holds about 180,000 clones, roughly 77% seen once, with around 11% in the top ten. The sample comes from a study of blood T cell repertoires in COVID-19. Background on the study: PBMCs, B-cell-depleted T cells, or T cells provided the cDNA or gDNA that made up the material.

Trimming shortened V by 4 bases and J by 14 bases, and 21 bases separated the two germline ends. Germline assignment: CDR1 MGHDK and CDR2 SYGVNS. There are 14 residues in the CDR3. The sequencing sample was made of peripheral blood. The chain joins TRBV25-1 to TRBJ2-1, with D possibly matching TRBD1 (6 bases). This clonotype was obtained from a woman of 80 years or more with COVID-19, enrolled during active disease. The CDR3 DNA reads as TGTGCCAGCAGTGGACTTTTTGGGGCAGGGGAAGAGTTCTTC. Translated, it gives CASSGLFGAGEEFF.